Sequencing of this T cell receptor (beta chain) was carried out in a study of CD8 T cells in Susac syndrome. Study background: Patients with Susac syndrome were therapy-naive, taking corticosteroids, with some also receiving intravenous immunoglobulin, or taking intravenous immunoglobulin alone at the time their blood was drawn.

Note on this clonotype: The antigen is unknown.

With 1 base clipped from V and 4 bases from J, the junction kept 2 bases outside the gene matches. Germline CDR1 LNHDA, CDR2 SQIVND (reference sequence). This CDR3 spans 14 amino acids. Reverse transcription of about 0.45 to 1 ug RNA was performed with random hexamers. The amplification used immunoSEQ multiplex PCR on TCR beta CDR3; it spanned 54 Vbeta and 13 Jbeta. TCRdb reanalysed the immunoSEQ multiplex PCR reads using MiXCR and keeps one entry per CDR3 protein. The sample shows 200,000 or so distinct CDR3 sequences, approximately 95% of them seen only once. Both CD4+ and CD8+ T cells were negatively isolated, and TEMRA cells underwent FACS enrichment. Study outcomes and limitations: Susac syndrome CD4+ T cell repertoires showed no clonal expansion.

Sequencing input: CD4+ T cells from PBMCs. This chain links TRBV19 with TRBJ1-1, with 8 bases aligning to TRBD1. The TCR originated in a human donor with Susac syndrome. In nucleotides, the CDR3 is TGTGCCAGTAGTATAGGCGGACAGGGCACTGAAGCTTTCTTT. It is translated as CASSIGGQGTEAFF.